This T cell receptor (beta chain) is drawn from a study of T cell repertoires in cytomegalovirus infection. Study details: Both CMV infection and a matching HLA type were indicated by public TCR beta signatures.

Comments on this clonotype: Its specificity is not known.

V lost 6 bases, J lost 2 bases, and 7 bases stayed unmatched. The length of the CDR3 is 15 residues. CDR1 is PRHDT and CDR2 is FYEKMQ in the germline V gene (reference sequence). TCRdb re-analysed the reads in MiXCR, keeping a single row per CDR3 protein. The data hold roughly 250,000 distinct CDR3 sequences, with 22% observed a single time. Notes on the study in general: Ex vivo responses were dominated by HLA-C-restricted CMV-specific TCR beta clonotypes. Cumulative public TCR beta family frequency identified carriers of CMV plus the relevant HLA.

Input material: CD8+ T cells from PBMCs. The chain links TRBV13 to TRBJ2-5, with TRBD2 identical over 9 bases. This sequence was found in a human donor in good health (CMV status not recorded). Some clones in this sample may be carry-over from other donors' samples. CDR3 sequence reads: CASRTRGGYQETQYF. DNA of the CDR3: TGTGCCAGCAGAACGCGGGGGGGATATCAAGAGACCCAGTACTTC.